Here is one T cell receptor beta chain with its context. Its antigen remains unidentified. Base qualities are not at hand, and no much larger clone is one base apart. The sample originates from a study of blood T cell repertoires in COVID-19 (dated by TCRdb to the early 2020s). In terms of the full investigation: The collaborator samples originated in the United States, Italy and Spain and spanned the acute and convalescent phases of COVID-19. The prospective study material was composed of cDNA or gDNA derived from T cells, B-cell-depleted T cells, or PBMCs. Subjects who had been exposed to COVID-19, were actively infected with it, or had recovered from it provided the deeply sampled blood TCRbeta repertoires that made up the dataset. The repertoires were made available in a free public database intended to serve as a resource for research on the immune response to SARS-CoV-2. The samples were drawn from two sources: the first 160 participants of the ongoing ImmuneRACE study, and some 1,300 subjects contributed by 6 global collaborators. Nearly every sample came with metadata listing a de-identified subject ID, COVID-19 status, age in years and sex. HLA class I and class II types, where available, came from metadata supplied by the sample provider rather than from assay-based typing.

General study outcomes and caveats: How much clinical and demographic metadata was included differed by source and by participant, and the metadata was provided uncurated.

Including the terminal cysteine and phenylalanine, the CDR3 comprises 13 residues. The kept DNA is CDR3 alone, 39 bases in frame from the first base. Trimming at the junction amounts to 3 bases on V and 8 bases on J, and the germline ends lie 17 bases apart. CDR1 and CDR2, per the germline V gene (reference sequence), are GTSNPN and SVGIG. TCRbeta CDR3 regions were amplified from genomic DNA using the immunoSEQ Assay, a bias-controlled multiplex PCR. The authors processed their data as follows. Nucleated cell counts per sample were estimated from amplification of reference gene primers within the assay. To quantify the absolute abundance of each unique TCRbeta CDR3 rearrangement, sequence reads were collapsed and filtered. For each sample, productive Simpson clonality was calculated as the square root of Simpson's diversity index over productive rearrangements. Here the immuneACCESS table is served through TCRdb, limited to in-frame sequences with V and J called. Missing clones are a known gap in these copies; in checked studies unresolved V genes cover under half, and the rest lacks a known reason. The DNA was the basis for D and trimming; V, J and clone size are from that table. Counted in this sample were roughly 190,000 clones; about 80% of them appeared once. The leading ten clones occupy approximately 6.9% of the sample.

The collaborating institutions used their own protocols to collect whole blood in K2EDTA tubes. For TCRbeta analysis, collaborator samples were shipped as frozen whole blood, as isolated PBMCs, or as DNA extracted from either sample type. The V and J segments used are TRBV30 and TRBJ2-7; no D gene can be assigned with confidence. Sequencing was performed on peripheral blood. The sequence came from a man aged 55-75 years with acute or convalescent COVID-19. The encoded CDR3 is CAWSSSVGVKQYF. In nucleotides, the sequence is TGTGCCTGGAGCAGCAGTGTGGGCGTTAAGCAGTACTTC.